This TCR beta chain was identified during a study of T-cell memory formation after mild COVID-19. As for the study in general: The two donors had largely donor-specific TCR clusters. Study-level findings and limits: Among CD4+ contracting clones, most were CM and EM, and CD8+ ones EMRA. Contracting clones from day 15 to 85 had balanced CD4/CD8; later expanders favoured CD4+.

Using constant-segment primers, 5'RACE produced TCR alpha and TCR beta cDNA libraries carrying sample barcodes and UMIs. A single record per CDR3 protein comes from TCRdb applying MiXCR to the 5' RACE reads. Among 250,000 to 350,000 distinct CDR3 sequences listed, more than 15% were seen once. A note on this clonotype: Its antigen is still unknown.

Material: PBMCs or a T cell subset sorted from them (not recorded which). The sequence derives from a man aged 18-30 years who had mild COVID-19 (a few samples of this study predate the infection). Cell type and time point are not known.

CDR3 protein: CASSAPVGGYTF. DNA for the CDR3: TGCGCCAGCAGCGCCCCGGTCGGCGGCTACACCTTC. The chain joins TRBV4-1 to TRBJ1-2; D remains ambiguous. CDR1 and CDR2 from the germline V gene are MGHRA and YSYEKL. The CDR3 runs 12 residues. V lost 5 bases to trimming and J lost 8 bases, with 12 bases between them.